Each of the 8 T cell receptor beta chains below was sequenced from the same sample in a study of monozygotic twins with inflammatory bowel disease. Following a re-call of the 5' RACE reads, TCRdb has one entry per CDR3 protein and lacks DNA. The listing contains more than 100,000 distinct CDR3 sequences. Sequencing was carried out using blood. These receptors were collected from a human donor with ulcerative colitis or Crohn's disease, or a healthy co-twin of an affected twin (not recorded which).

The chain carries TRBV7-2 and TRBJ2-3; TCRdb's assignment of TRBD1 cannot be checked, as there is no DNA. The CDR3 covers 13 residues. Germline-derived CDR1 and CDR2 are SGHTA and FQGNSA. The CDR3 is CASSQNTGDTQYF.

The chain recombines TRBV20-1 with TRBJ1-4; the TCRdb call, TRBD1, lacks DNA for checking. Germline V gives CDR1 DFQATT, CDR2 SNEGSKA (reference sequence). This CDR3 comprises 14 residues. The CDR3: CSARQGSTNEKLFF.

The gene calls are TRBV10-3 and TRBJ2-5; TCRdb selects TRBD1, and the lack of DNA leaves this call unchecked. CDR3 size: 15 residues. Germline assignment: CDR1 ENHRY and CDR2 SYGVKD. The chain's CDR3 is CAISDPVGGRETQYF.

The chain is built from TRBV18 and TRBJ2-2; TCRdb's D call, TRBD2, is unchecked because there is no DNA. Germline V lookup: CDR1 KGHSH, CDR2 LQKENI. The CDR3 is made up of 16 amino acids. The CDR3 loop is CASSPRGLAHTGELFF.

The chain joins TRBV6-1 to TRBJ2-6. The CDR3 consists of 15 residues. Germline V lookup: CDR1 MNHNS, CDR2 SASEGT. The CDR3: CASSDGCSGANVLTF.

This chain links TRBV5-4 with TRBJ2-7; with no DNA, the TCRdb D assignment of TRBD1 cannot be verified. Germline V gives CDR1 SGHNT, CDR2 YYREEE (reference sequence). The CDR3 covers 14 residues. Here the CDR3 reads CASSLVGREYEQYF.

V and J are TRBV7-2 and TRBJ1-2; TCRdb selects TRBD1, and the lack of DNA leaves this call unchecked. Per the germline V gene, CDR1 is SGHTA and CDR2 is FQGNSA. The CDR3 length is 16 residues. CDR3 residues: CASSLATGGGSHGYTF.

The CDR3 region is CASRSQGGAYNEQFF. The chain links TRBV7-8 to TRBJ2-1; the D call from TCRdb, TRBD1, cannot be confirmed without DNA. Germline CDR1 SGHVS, CDR2 FQNEAQ. This CDR3 spans 15 amino acids.